Below are 25 T cell receptor beta chains sequenced from a single sample in a study of shared clonotypes between healthy human individuals. Clones were sequenced by immunoSEQ multiplex PCR, and TCRdb holds only the in-frame ones, with some missing. The repertoire has roughly 1,600,000 clones, 98% of them found once; the top ten carry around 0.33%. What was sequenced was naive CD4+ T cells sorted from blood. Subset noted: CD45RA+ positively selected. These receptors were taken from a man younger than 45 in good health.

Here the CDR3 DNA reads TGTGCCAGCATTCCGACTAGCGGGATCGGCAATGAGCAGTTCTTC. It specifies CASIPTSGIGNEQFF. This rearrangement joins TRBV2 to TRBJ2-1; 11 positions agree with TRBD2. Per the germline V gene, CDR1 is SNHLY and CDR2 is FYNNEI. The junction had 8 bases not matched to a gene; V was cut back by 7 bases and J by 6 bases. The CDR3 is 15 residues long.

The chain links TRBV6-4 to TRBJ1-1, with 8 bases identical to TRBD1. The length of the CDR3 is 13 residues. Germline values: CDR1 MRHNA, CDR2 SNTAGT. Losses at the gene ends were 4 bases for V and 4 bases for J; bases not matched to a gene: 2. CDR3 sequence: CASSVDRATEAFF. CDR3 nucleotide sequence: TGTGCCAGCAGTGTGGACAGGGCCACTGAAGCTTTCTTT.

This chain links TRBV5-1 with TRBJ1-4; D gene uncertain. Per the germline V gene, CDR1 is SGHRS and CDR2 is YFSETQ. With 2 bases removed from V and 12 bases from J, the gap between germline ends came to 14 bases. The CDR3 is 13 amino acids. CDR3 nucleotides: TGCGCCAGCAGCTTCGGACCGACTGGGGAACTGTTTTTT. This sequence encodes CASSFGPTGELFF.

The chain employs TRBV9 and TRBJ2-2; 8 bases align to TRBD2. This CDR3 comprises 17 residues. The J segment lost 6 bases and the V segment lost 3 bases, leaving 13 bases of the junction unmatched. Germline loops: CDR1 SGDLS, CDR2 YYNGEE. The CDR3 bases are TGTGCCAGCAGCGCCAGGTCCACGGGACTAGGGGCCGGGGAGCTGTTTTTT. It yields the protein CASSARSTGLGAGELFF.

The rearrangement joins TRBV7-2 to TRBJ2-5, with 8 bases matching TRBD1. Losses at the gene ends were 4 bases for V and 7 bases for J; bases not matched to a gene: 17. The CDR3 length is 17 residues. Looked up from germline, CDR1 is SGHTA and CDR2 is FQGNSA. CDR3 loop: CASSSPKTGAPPRTQYF. CDR3 coding DNA: TGTGCCAGCAGCTCCCCCAAGACAGGGGCGCCCCCCAGGACCCAGTACTTC.

The chain recombines TRBV29-1 with TRBJ2-1; D is possibly TRBD2 (6 bases). There are 13 residues in the CDR3. Germline CDR1 reads SQVTM; CDR2 reads ANQGSEA. Here the CDR3 DNA reads TGCGGGACTTACCCCTCCCCAATCAATGAGCAGTTCTTC. This translates into CGTYPSPINEQFF.

As to this clone: Other nucleotide sequences in the sample specify the same CDR3. This chain uses TRBV7-2 with TRBJ1-5; no clear D. Germline V CDR1 and CDR2: SGHTA, FQGNSA. The CDR3 totals 12 residues. Deletions cut 1 base from V and 7 bases from J, with 5 bases between. For the CDR3, the DNA is TGTGCCAGCAGCTTAGGGTACCAGCCCCAGCATTTT. Amino acids: CASSLGYQPQHF. The complete variable domain, with remaining parts taken from reference TRBV7-2 and TRBJ1-5, reads GAGVSQSPSNKVTEKGKDVELRCDPISGHTALYWYRQSLGQGLEFLIYFQGNSAPDKSGLPSDRFSAERTGGSVSTLTIQRTQQEDSAVYLCASSLGYQPQHFGDGTRLSIL.

The V gene is TRBV6-1, the J gene TRBJ1-4; the D is unclear. Germline-derived CDR1 and CDR2 are MNHNS and SASEGT. The CDR3 is made up of 12 amino acids. The V gene lost 8 bases and the J gene lost 8 bases, with 12 bases spanning the gap. CDR3 sequence reads: CASYAHLEKLFF. In nucleotides, the CDR3 is TGTGCCAGCTATGCTCATCTCGAAAAACTGTTTTTT.

This clone has just one count. This chain uses TRBV7-9 with TRBJ2-1; D is perhaps TRBD1 (5 bases). Germline lookup yields CDR1 SEHNR and CDR2 FQNEAQ (reference sequence). The CDR3 consists of 14 residues. Deletions cut 5 bases from V and 6 bases from J, with 14 bases between. The CDR3 DNA is TGTGCCAGCAGCCGTATTCGGACATCCAATGAGCAGTTCTTC. Residues: CASSRIRTSNEQFF. Variable domain in full (rest from reference TRBV7-9 and TRBJ2-1): DTGVSQNPRHKITKRGQNVTFRCDPISEHNRLYWYRQTLGQGPEFLTYFQNEAQLEKSRLLSDRFSAERPKGSFSTLEIQRTEQGDSAMYLCASSRIRTSNEQFFGPGTRLTVL.

The rearrangement uses TRBV19 and TRBJ1-2; D is perhaps TRBD1 (5 bases). The CDR3 consists of 13 residues. Trimming took 4 bases from V and 4 from J, leaving 10 bases between them. The germline CDR1 and CDR2 sequences are LNHDA and SQIVND (reference sequence). CDR3 amino acids: CASSRQLSYGYTF. In DNA form, the CDR3 reads TGTGCCAGTAGTAGACAGCTCAGCTATGGCTACACCTTC.

The chain recombines TRBV9 with TRBJ1-5, with 7 bases identical to TRBD1. The junction had 13 bases not matched to a gene; V was cut back by 4 bases and J by 9 bases. The CDR3 is 15 amino acids. Germline V gene data show CDR1 as SGDLS and CDR2 as YYNGEE. CDR3 DNA sequence: TGTGCCAGCAGCCGTAGGACAGGTCAGGAATGGCCCCAGCATTTT. Protein sequence: CASSRRTGQEWPQHF.

V is TRBV7-6 and J is TRBJ1-4; a weak D match, TRBD1 (5 bases). This CDR3 is built from 14 residues. Per germline, CDR1 SGHVS and CDR2 FNYEAQ. Trimming shortened V by 1 base and J by 8 bases, and 11 bases separated the two germline ends. CDR3 nucleotide sequence: TGTGCCAGCAGCTTAGACTGGGGGAGAGAAAAACTGTTTTTT. This translates into CASSLDWGREKLFF.

As concerns this clone: Other DNA sequences from this sample encode an identical CDR3 as well. This chain uses TRBV29-1 with TRBJ2-1, with 7 bases that match TRBD2. Germline V gene lookup returns CDR1 SQVTM and CDR2 ANQGSEA. The CDR3 consists of 13 residues. V was pared by 4 bases and J by 0 bases, with 0 bases of the junction left unmatched. Here the CDR3 reads CSVGGSSYNEQFF. The CDR3 DNA follows: TGCAGCGTTGGCGGGAGCTCCTACAATGAGCAGTTCTTC.

The V and J genes are TRBV5-5 and TRBJ2-1; 10 bases align to TRBD1. Germline loops: CDR1 SGHKS, CDR2 YYEKEE (reference sequence). The CDR3 runs 14 residues. Trimming removed 4 bases from V and 7 bases from J; junction bases left unmatched: 5. The CDR3 reads CASSPRTGGNEQFF. As DNA, the CDR3 is TGTGCCAGCAGCCCAAGGACAGGGGGTAATGAGCAGTTCTTC.

V and J are TRBV9 and TRBJ2-2; TRBD1 aligns across 9 bases. Germline values: CDR1 SGDLS, CDR2 YYNGEE. The CDR3 is made up of 18 amino acids. The V gene end was trimmed by 4 bases and the J gene end by 4 bases; junction bases not matched to a gene: 14. CDR3: CASSRDRVTLRGTGELFF. CDR3 DNA: TGTGCCAGCAGCCGGGACAGGGTGACCCTTCGAGGCACCGGGGAGCTGTTTTTT.

This chain connects TRBV2 to TRBJ1-1; D may be TRBD1 (5 bases). Trimming took 6 bases from V and 1 from J, leaving 9 bases between them. CDR1 and CDR2 (germline): SNHLY, FYNNEI. This CDR3 is built from 13 residues. This chain's CDR3 is CASSRQSNTEAFF. CDR3 coding DNA: TGTGCCAGCAGCCGACAGTCGAACACTGAAGCTTTCTTT.

The CDR3 coding sequence is TGCGCCAGCACCCCAGGGACAACTTCTAACTATGGCTACACCTTC. Its translation: CASTPGTTSNYGYTF. The chain joins TRBV5-1 to TRBJ1-2; tentatively, D is TRBD1 (6 bases). The V gene's germline CDR1 is SGHRS and CDR2 YFSETQ. The ends were cut back, 6 bases at V and 0 bases at J, with 15 bases in the middle. The CDR3 loop spans 15 amino acids. Full variable domain (outside the CDR3, taken from reference TRBV5-1 and TRBJ1-2): KAGVTQTPRYLIKTRGQQVTLSCSPISGHRSVSWYQQTPGQGLQFLFEYFSETQRNKGNFPGRFSGRQFSNSRSEMNVSTLELGDSALYLCASTPGTTSNYGYTFGSGTRLTVV.

J is TRBJ2-7 and V is TRBV5-6; the match to TRBD1 covers 9 bases. Per the germline V gene, CDR1 is SGHDT and CDR2 is YYEEEE. This CDR3 has 15 amino acids. J lost 7 bases, V lost 0 bases, and 8 bases had no gene match. The CDR3 DNA reads as TGTGCCAGCAGCTTGGCTCCGGGACAGGGTATAGAGCAGTACTTC. Translated, it gives CASSLAPGQGIEQYF. Based on the CDR3 plus reference TRBV5-6 and TRBJ2-7, the full variable domain is DAGVTQSPTHLIKTRGQQVTLRCSPKSGHDTVSWYQQALGQGPQFIFQYYEEEERQRGNFPDRFSGHQFPNYSSELNVNALLLGDSALYLCASSLAPGQGIEQYFGPGTRLTVT.

The J gene is TRBJ1-1, the V gene TRBV18; D is uncertain. V lost 2 bases and J lost 7, with 14 bases in between. Germline loops: CDR1 KGHSH, CDR2 LQKENI. The CDR3 loop spans 14 amino acids. This CDR3 reads CASSPKGVGSEAFF. The CDR3 region has the DNA TGTGCCAGCTCACCAAAGGGAGTGGGGAGTGAAGCTTTCTTT.

This chain uses TRBV5-4 with TRBJ2-1, with 12 positions matching TRBD2. The CDR3 totals 17 residues. The trim removed 0 bases at V and 8 bases at J, leaving 9 bases unmatched. Germline CDR1 and CDR2: SGHNT and YYREEE (reference sequence). The CDR3 here is CASSLVGSSGRAHEQFF. In nucleotides, the CDR3 is TGTGCCAGCAGCTTGGTCGGTTCTAGCGGGAGGGCCCATGAGCAGTTCTTC. Full variable domain (outside the CDR3, taken from reference TRBV5-4 and TRBJ2-1): ETGVTQSPTHLIKTRGQQVTLRCSSQSGHNTVSWYQQALGQGPQFIFQYYREEENGRGNFPPRFSGLQFPNYSSELNVNALELDDSALYLCASSLVGSSGRAHEQFFGPGTRLTVL.

The rearrangement links TRBV6-6 to TRBJ2-1, with D perhaps TRBD2 (6 bases). The germline gives CDR1 MNHNY, CDR2 SVGAGI (reference sequence). The length of the CDR3 is 15 residues. Between the trimmed V and J ends, which lost 3 bases and 8 bases, there was a span of 17 bases. CDR3 sequence reads: CASSYRVPGVDEQFF. The CDR3 DNA reads as TGTGCCAGCAGTTATCGCGTCCCGGGGGTGGATGAGCAGTTCTTC.

V gene TRBV7-2 combines with J gene TRBJ2-1; a possible D gene is TRBD1 (6 bases). Germline-derived CDR1 and CDR2 are SGHTA and FQGNSA. The CDR3 is 15 residues long. The V and J ends lost 1 base and 4 bases respectively, with 11 bases between them. The CDR3 reads CASSLEQGRYNEQFF. The CDR3 DNA follows: TGTGCCAGCAGCTTAGAACAGGGCCGATACAATGAGCAGTTCTTC.

The J gene is TRBJ1-2, the V gene TRBV5-4; unclear D gene. Germline V gene sequence: CDR1 SGHNT, CDR2 YYREEE (reference sequence). V was pared by 3 bases and J by 8 bases, with 14 bases between. The CDR3 is made up of 13 amino acids. The CDR3 sequence: CASSSVAALGYTF. The CDR3 DNA reads as TGTGCCAGCAGCTCGGTAGCGGCGCTAGGCTACACCTTC.

The chain recombines TRBV19 with TRBJ2-7, with 8 positions matching TRBD1. The germline gives CDR1 LNHDA, CDR2 SQIVND (reference sequence). The CDR3 runs 15 residues. J was trimmed by 5 bases and V by 3 bases; bases with no gene match: 9. The CDR3 loop is CASSMARGPPHEQYF. In nucleotides, the CDR3 is TGTGCCAGTAGTATGGCCAGGGGGCCGCCGCACGAGCAGTACTTC.

The chain carries TRBV9 and TRBJ1-5; the D gene is possibly TRBD1 (5 bases). V lost 3 bases, J lost 9 bases, and 19 bases lay in between. The CDR3 is 15 amino acids. Germline CDR1 is SGDLS and CDR2 is YYNGEE. CDR3 amino acids: CASSDGQVGVWPQHF. DNA for the CDR3: TGTGCCAGCAGCGACGGCCAGGTGGGGGTTTGGCCCCAGCATTTT.